This T cell receptor beta chain was recorded in a study of radiation and T cells in renal cell carcinoma. Study as a whole: Nephrectomy followed 15 Gy stereotactic body radiation by 4 weeks. Whole-study results and caveats: No pretreatment tumor biopsies were available for baseline clonotypes. Top tumor clonotypes rose in blood 2 weeks post-radiation, then contracted.

Sample time point: blood 2 weeks post-SBRT. Treatment: 15 Gy SBRT to primary tumor, nephrectomy 4 weeks later. This renal cell carcinoma was of the clear cell type. The assay was immunoSEQ multiplex PCR, and TCRdb's table has in-frame clones only and misses some. This sample yields 150,000 to 190,000 clones, of which 80% to 90% are seen a single time; 13% belongs to the top ten. Germline CDR1 reads LNHDA; CDR2 reads SQIVND (reference sequence). V lost 6 bases and J lost 2, with 10 bases in between. The CDR3 extends over 13 amino acids. As regards this clone: Its cognate antigen is unknown.

This material consisted of blood, taken from a patient whose treatment included radiotherapy and nephrectomy. The chain combines TRBV19 with TRBJ1-2, with D possibly being TRBD1 (6 bases). This sequence originates from a woman between 50 and 59 years old with renal cell carcinoma. In DNA, the CDR3 is TGTGCCAGTAGCCCGGACAGAAACTATGGCTACACCTTC. It yields the protein CASSPDRNYGYTF.